A selection of T cell receptor beta chains follows, all from one sample in a study of blood T cell repertoires in COVID-19. Method: immunoSEQ multiplex PCR; TCRdb's copy keeps in-frame clones and lacks some. The repertoire has 85,000 to 120,000 clones, around 90% of them found once; the top ten carry approximately 5.4%. Sequenced input: peripheral blood. These receptors all stem from a woman in her forties or fifties with COVID-19, enrolled during active disease. Each CDR3 is given with its conserved first and last residue. D genes are given only for firm matches. Clone sizes are given selectively: once, few, many, or a class where the clone is expanded.

TRBV6-5	TRBJ2-3	TRBD2	.	CASTPSGGGTDTQYF	TGTGCCAGCACCCCTAGCGGAGGAGGCACAGATACGCAGTATTTT
TRBV5-6	TRBJ1-3	.	.	CASSLKGALTIYF	TGTGCCAGCAGCTTGAAGGGAGCTCTCACCATATATTTT
TRBV19	TRBJ1-2	.	.	CASSTRYGYTF	TGTGCCAGTAGTACCCGTTATGGCTACACCTTC
TRBV10-1	TRBJ2-3	.	.	CASSEGVWAKDRDTQYF	TGCGCCAGCAGTGAAGGGGTCTGGGCTAAAGATAGAGATACGCAGTATTTT
TRBV2	TRBJ2-3	TRBD2	.	CASSDFSGGTDTQYF	TGTGCCAGCAGTGATTTTAGCGGGGGGACAGATACGCAGTATTTT
TRBV4-1	TRBJ2-5	.	.	CASSPGGRGRETQYF	TGCGCCAGCAGCCCCGGGGGGCGGGGTAGGGAGACCCAGTACTTC
TRBV6-5	TRBJ1-4	.	.	CASRKTGVNEKLFF	TGTGCCAGCAGAAAGACAGGTGTTAATGAAAAACTGTTTTTT
TRBV6-5	TRBJ1-1	.	.	CASSPSVGRETEAFF	TGTGCCAGCAGCCCCTCGGTGGGGCGGGAGACTGAAGCTTTCTTT
TRBV6-5	TRBJ2-3	.	few	CASMKVGATDTQYF	TGTGCCAGCATGAAAGTGGGAGCAACAGATACGCAGTATTTT
TRBV7-9	TRBJ1-5	TRBD1	many	CASSRDRVGNQPQHF	TGTGCCAGCAGTCGGGACAGGGTGGGCAATCAGCCCCAGCATTTT
TRBV30	TRBJ2-5	TRBD2	.	CAWTSGGTTGETQYF	TGTGCCTGGACTAGCGGGGGCACCACGGGAGAGACCCAGTACTTC
TRBV27	TRBJ2-1	TRBD1	.	CASTPDRGGYNEQFF	TGTGCCAGCACCCCGGACAGGGGGGGGTACAATGAGCAGTTCTTC
TRBV14	TRBJ2-5	.	.	CASSHRRGGYQETQYF	TGTGCCAGCAGCCACCGGCGTGGGGGCTACCAAGAGACCCAGTACTTC
TRBV6-5	TRBJ1-5	TRBD1	.	CASSYSGTDYEPQHF	TGTGCCAGCAGTTACTCCGGGACAGACTACGAGCCCCAGCATTTT
TRBV28	TRBJ1-6	.	.	CASRGRGSPLHF	TGTGCCAGCAGGGGGCGCGGTTCACCCCTCCACTTT
TRBV6-1	TRBJ2-7	.	.	CASSDWRDSYEQYF	TGTGCCAGCAGTGATTGGAGAGACTCCTACGAGCAGTACTTC
TRBV28	TRBJ2-2	.	.	CASSGDSQTGELFF	TGTGCCAGCAGTGGGGACTCCCAGACCGGGGAGCTGTTTTTT
TRBV6-5	TRBJ1-2	TRBD1	.	CASSQTGTYGYTF	TGTGCCAGCAGTCAGACAGGGACCTATGGCTACACCTTC
TRBV6-2/TRBV6-3	TRBJ2-1	TRBD2	.	CASSLAGGPWNEQFF	TGTGCCAGCAGTCTAGCGGGGGGGCCTTGGAATGAGCAGTTCTTC
TRBV7-6	TRBJ1-5	.	.	CASSTQPGSNQPQHF	TGTGCCAGCAGTACACAGCCCGGTAGCAATCAGCCCCAGCATTTT
TRBV30	TRBJ2-5	.	.	CAWSGVSQETQYF	TGTGCCTGGAGTGGAGTGTCCCAAGAGACCCAGTACTTC
TRBV7-7	TRBJ2-5	TRBD2	.	CASSLGGVEGETQYF	TGTGCCAGCAGCCTTGGGGGGGTGGAAGGAGAGACCCAGTACTTC
TRBV7-3	TRBJ2-3	.	.	CASSLNVGGADTQYF	TGTGCCAGCAGCTTAAATGTCGGCGGGGCAGATACGCAGTATTTT
TRBV7-2	TRBJ2-1	TRBD2	.	CASRLSGGAGNEQFF	TGTGCCAGCAGGCTTAGCGGGGGGGCAGGAAATGAGCAGTTCTTC
TRBV3-1/TRBV3-2	TRBJ2-1	TRBD1	.	CASSQDRANEQFF	TGTGCCAGCAGCCAGGACAGGGCCAATGAGCAGTTCTTC